This T cell receptor beta chain appears in the sequencing data of a study of cytomegalovirus exposure and HLA in healthy donors. Overall study context: Earlier, 110 million or so unique TCR beta sequences were recovered from about 179 million T cells by an analysis. General study points: Some segments of the V type, notably TRBV6-2 and TRBV6-3, were excluded as indistinguishable. Later analysis demonstrated an association between a missense DCLRE1C variant and TCR beta V- and J-gene trimming. Later on, an analysis tied around 17,000 TCR beta sequences to HLA alleles at 0.05 false discovery rate.

13 Jbeta primers and 60 Vbeta primers were used for the PCR. The repertoire was sequenced with immunoSEQ multiplex PCR; TCRdb's copy has only in-frame clones and lacks some. The sample table sets out about 77,000 clones. This CDR3 region has 11 residues. Germline lookup yields CDR1 MNHEY and CDR2 SVGAGI. The V gene lost 7 bases and the J gene lost 8 bases, with 11 bases spanning the gap. Note on this clone: Its antigen is not known.

This TCR came from a man in his fifties or sixties in good health and CMV-seropositive. The chain couples TRBV6-5 to TRBJ1-1; D may be TRBD1 (5 bases). Sequencing was done on a sample of PBMCs. In DNA form, the CDR3 reads TGTGCCAGCACCTCAGGGTCAGAAGCTTTCTTT. Translated, it gives CASTSGSEAFF.